Below are 6 T cell receptor beta chains sequenced from a single sample in a study of blood T cell repertoires in COVID-19. TCRdb keeps only in-frame clones here, not all; method: immunoSEQ multiplex PCR. Seen here are around 400,000 clones, 75% to 90% observed once, and the top ten hold less than 6%. Material: PBMCs or T cells enriched from blood (not recorded which). These TCRs come from a woman between 50 and 59 years old who had recovered from COVID-19.

This rearrangement joins TRBV5-6 to TRBJ1-6; 8 bases fit TRBD1. Looked up from germline, CDR1 is SGHDT and CDR2 is YYEEEE. The CDR3 has 17 amino acids. V gave up 3 bases and J gave up 13 bases; unmatched junction bases: 18. The CDR3 DNA is TGTGCCAGCAGCTCCTCCAGAAACAGGGGGGGGTTGCTGCCCCTCCACTTT. Translating it yields CASSSSRNRGGLLPLHF.

The chain uses TRBV5-4 and TRBJ2-7; TRBD1 matches at 10 bases. Per the germline V gene, CDR1 is SGHNT and CDR2 is YYREEE (reference sequence). This CDR3 comprises 15 residues. After removal of 0 bases from V and 2 bases from J, the junction contained 2 bases not matched to a gene. The CDR3 nucleotides read TGTGCCAGCAGCTTGGAAGGGACAGGGGCCTACGAGCAGTACTTC. Residues: CASSLEGTGAYEQYF.

This clone was detected a few times. The chain uses TRBV6-5 and TRBJ2-5, with 15 bases fitting TRBD2. The length of the CDR3 is 16 residues. V trimming: 2 bases; J trimming: 5 bases; junction bases outside the gene matches: 3. Germline-derived CDR1 and CDR2 are MNHEY and SVGAGI. The CDR3 DNA reads as TGTGCCAGCAGTTACACAGGGACTAGCGGGGGGGAGACCCAGTACTTC. It is translated as CASSYTGTSGGETQYF.

This chain links TRBV9 with TRBJ1-5; D remains unclear. Germline CDR1 reads SGDLS; CDR2 reads YYNGEE. V lost 0 bases, J lost 5 bases, and 6 bases lay in between. The CDR3 totals 13 residues. CDR3 sequence (DNA): TGTGCCAGCAGCGTAGGAACGGATCAGCCCCAGCATTTT. Translated: CASSVGTDQPQHF.

The chain is built from TRBV5-5 and TRBJ1-3; tentative D call: TRBD1 (6 bases). In germline, CDR1 is SGHKS, CDR2 YYEKEE (reference sequence). V lost 1 base to trimming and J lost 7 bases, with 18 bases between them. The CDR3 length is 16 residues. DNA for the CDR3: TGTGCCAGCAGCTTGACAGGGCTCGGTCCGGGGAACACCATATATTTT. The encoded protein is CASSLTGLGPGNTIYF.

J is TRBJ1-5 and V is TRBV30, with D tentatively TRBD1 (5 bases). This CDR3 has 16 residues. The ends were cut back, 1 base at V and 0 bases at J, with 13 bases in the middle. Germline loops: CDR1 GTSNPN, CDR2 SVGIG (reference sequence). CDR3: CAWSGGTLYSNQPQHF. The CDR3 DNA reads as TGTGCCTGGAGTGGCGGGACGTTGTATAGCAATCAGCCCCAGCATTTT.